A single sample is the source of the 14 T cell receptor beta chains below, sequenced in a study of T-cell reconstitution after alpha-beta-depleted transplantation in children. A TCRbeta library incorporating unique molecular identifiers was prepared. TCRdb re-derived calls from the PCR reads in MiXCR, one entry per CDR3 protein. The table records around 100,000 distinct CDR3 sequences, roughly 7.2% of them present only once. The input for sequencing was PBMCs, taken before TCRalphabeta/CD19-depleted stem cell transplant. These receptors were taken from a boy younger than 10 with acute lymphoblastic leukemia, due to receive a stem cell transplant.

There are many counts of this clonotype. J is TRBJ1-5 and V is TRBV10-3; 10 bases line up with TRBD1. CDR1 is ENHRY, CDR2 SYGVKD, per germline. Unmatched junction bases numbered 5, after V lost 11 bases and J lost 4 bases. The CDR3 runs 13 residues. The DNA of the CDR3 is TGTGCCGTCGGACAGGGGGGAAATCAGCCCCAGCATTTT. It specifies CAVGQGGNQPQHF.

This clonotype was observed a handful of times. The V and J genes are TRBV6-2 or TRBV6-3 and TRBJ1-5; no clear D. Germline assignment: CDR1 MNHEY and CDR2 SVGEGT. This CDR3 is built from 14 residues. Trimming took off 0 bases at V and 6 bases at J, with 9 bases between the two ends. CDR3 amino acids: CASSYSSFGQPQHF. The CDR3 DNA reads TGTGCCAGCAGTTACTCCAGTTTTGGTCAGCCCCAGCATTTT.

This clonotype was seen a few times. The chain is built from TRBV20-1 and TRBJ1-5, with D tentatively TRBD1 (6 bases). The CDR3 loop spans 17 amino acids. Trimming removed 3 bases at V and 0 bases at J, with 18 bases between. The germline V gene encodes CDR1 DFQATT and CDR2 SNEGSKA (reference sequence). The DNA for the CDR3 is TGCAGTGCTAGCTTTCCGGCAGGGGTAGCTAGCAATCAGCCCCAGCATTTT. This gives the protein CSASFPAGVASNQPQHF.

The V call is TRBV13, the J call TRBJ2-7; 7 nucleotides match TRBD2. Germline trimming cut 4 bases from V and 2 bases from J; bases unmatched to any gene: 5. CDR3 length: 14 residues. The germline V gene has CDR1 PRHDT and CDR2 FYEKMQ (reference sequence). This chain's CDR3 is CASSSRDYPYEQYF. Here the CDR3 DNA reads TGTGCCAGCAGCTCCCGGGACTACCCCTACGAGCAGTACTTC.

This clonotype has ten or more counts. V usage is TRBV27 and J usage is TRBJ2-1; 8 nucleotides line up with TRBD2. The CDR3 extends over 13 amino acids. The junction had 4 bases not matched to a gene; V was cut back by 6 bases and J by 6 bases. Per germline, CDR1 MNHEY and CDR2 SMNVEV (reference sequence). CDR3 coding DNA: TGTGCCAGCAGGGTAGGGACTAGCAATGAGCAGTTCTTC. Amino acid sequence: CASRVGTSNEQFF.

This clonotype was seen many times. This chain links TRBV27 with TRBJ2-3, with D hard to call. V was clipped by 1 base and J by 1 base, with 3 bases between them. The CDR3 length is 13 residues. The germline gives CDR1 MNHEY, CDR2 SMNVEV (reference sequence). CDR3 coding DNA: TGTGCCAGCAGTTTATGGGGCACAGATACGCAGTATTTT. As protein: CASSLWGTDTQYF.

This clonotype came up many times. The V and J genes are TRBV5-1 and TRBJ2-2; D is tentatively TRBD1 or TRBD2 (6 bases each). The V end lost 7 bases, the J end lost 1 base, and 11 bases lay between the germline ends. Germline CDR1 is SGHRS and CDR2 is YFSETQ. This CDR3 has 14 residues. The CDR3 DNA follows: TGCGCCAGCGGGGGGACACGGAACACCGGGGAGCTGTTTTTT. Amino acids: CASGGTRNTGELFF.

This clonotype was observed a few times. The chain carries TRBV3-1 and TRBJ2-3; D perhaps matches TRBD2 (5 bases). Trimming shortened V by 4 bases and J by 0 bases, and 14 bases separated the two germline ends. This CDR3 region has 16 residues. Per the germline V gene, CDR1 is LGHDT and CDR2 is YNNKEL (reference sequence). CDR3 bases: TGTGCCAGCAGCCCCGAGGCGGGTTCTAGCACAGATACGCAGTATTTT. Its translation is CASSPEAGSSTDTQYF.

V usage is TRBV28 and J usage is TRBJ1-1; 10 bases align to TRBD1. The CDR3 is 14 amino acids. Germline loops: CDR1 MDHEN, CDR2 SYDVKM. J was trimmed by 5 bases and V by 5 bases; bases with no gene match: 5. CDR3 sequence: CASSQDRGTTEAFF. CDR3 DNA: TGTGCCAGCAGTCAGGACAGGGGGACGACTGAAGCTTTCTTT.

The CDR3 loop is CSARVPGGGNTIYF. CDR3 nucleotide sequence: TGCAGTGCTAGAGTTCCGGGAGGGGGAAACACCATATATTTT. The rearrangement joins TRBV20-1 to TRBJ1-3; D not resolved. Trimming shortened V by 1 base and J by 4 bases, and 11 bases separated the two germline ends. The CDR3 covers 14 residues. CDR1 and CDR2 (germline): DFQATT, SNEGSKA (reference sequence).

This clonotype came up a few times. J is TRBJ2-3 and V is TRBV12-3 or TRBV12-4, with 7 bases aligning to TRBD2. CDR3 length: 12 amino acids. V lost 4 bases, J lost 8 bases, and 3 bases stayed unmatched. The CDR3 bases are TGTGCCAGCAGTTCGGGGGGTATTACGCAGTATTTT. This translates into CASSSGGITQYF.

The chain is built from TRBV5-1 and TRBJ2-5; D possibly corresponds to TRBD1 (5 bases). The CDR3 has 12 amino acids. V lost 7 bases, J lost 2 bases, and 9 bases lay in between. Germline V gives CDR1 SGHRS, CDR2 YFSETQ. CDR3 coding DNA: TGCGCCAGCGCCAGGGCGCAAGAGACCCAGTACTTC. The encoded protein is CASARAQETQYF.

The table lists this clonotype with many counts. This sequence joins TRBV7-9 and TRBJ1-3, with D perhaps matching TRBD1 (5 bases). V dropped 1 base and J dropped 4 bases, with 8 bases sitting between them. The germline CDR1 and CDR2 sequences are SEHNR and FQNEAQ (reference sequence). The CDR3 is 14 amino acids. Written as DNA, the CDR3 is TGTGCCAGCAGCTTAGGCCGACAGGGAAACACCATATATTTT. Its protein product is CASSLGRQGNTIYF. Combining the CDR3 with reference TRBV7-9 and TRBJ1-3 gives the whole variable domain DTGVSQNPRHKITKRGQNVTFRCDPISEHNRLYWYRQTLGQGPEFLTYFQNEAQLEKSRLLSDRFSAERPKGSFSTLEIQRTEQGDSAMYLCASSLGRQGNTIYFGEGSWLTVV.

This clonotype was recorded at least ten times. The chain carries TRBV24-1 and TRBJ1-5; D gene uncertain. Germline V CDR1 and CDR2: KGHDR, SFDVKD. Trimming cost V 1 base and J 7 bases, with 10 bases left between them. This CDR3 region has 14 residues. CDR3 in DNA: TGTGCCACCAGTGATTTTAAGGGAAACCAGCCCCAGCATTTT. It yields the protein CATSDFKGNQPQHF.